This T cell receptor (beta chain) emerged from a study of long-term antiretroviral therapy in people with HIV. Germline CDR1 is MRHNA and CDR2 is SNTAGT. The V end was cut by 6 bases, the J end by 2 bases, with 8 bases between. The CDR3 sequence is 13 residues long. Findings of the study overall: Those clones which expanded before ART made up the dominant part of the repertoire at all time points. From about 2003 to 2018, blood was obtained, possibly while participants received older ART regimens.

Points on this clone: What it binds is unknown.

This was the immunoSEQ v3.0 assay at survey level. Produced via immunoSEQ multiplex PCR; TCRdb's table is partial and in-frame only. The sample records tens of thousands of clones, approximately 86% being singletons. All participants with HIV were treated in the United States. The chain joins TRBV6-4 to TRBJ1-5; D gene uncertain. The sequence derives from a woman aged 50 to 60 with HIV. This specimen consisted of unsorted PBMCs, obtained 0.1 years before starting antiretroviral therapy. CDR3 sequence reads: CASSLDGNQPQHF. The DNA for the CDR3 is TGTGCCAGCAGCTTAGATGGCAATCAGCCCCAGCATTTT.